The present TCR beta chain was sequenced within a study of T cell responses to AZD1222 COVID-19 vaccine. Study results and caveats: The number of AZD1222 recipients seropositive at baseline was only 6 or 7. Repertoire samples came only from after the peak T cell response. When two AZD1222 doses had been given, Spike-specific TCR breadth and depth rose. The study found vaccine-associated CD4 TCRs spanning spike, dominant at 160-218 and 743-854.

Note on this clone: Its antigen is not known.

Produced via immunoSEQ multiplex PCR; TCRdb's table is partial and in-frame only. The sample lists 130,000 or so clones; around 90% were seen once. Germline values: CDR1 MDHEN, CDR2 SYDVKM. Trimming shortened V by 5 bases and J by 10 bases, and 18 bases separated the two germline ends. This CDR3 has 15 amino acids. The clonotype was recovered from an adult who received the AZD1222 COVID-19 vaccine. The sequencing here drew on peripheral blood, taken 28 days after the second AZD1222 dose. V is TRBV28 and J is TRBJ1-6, with a possible D match to TRBD1 (5 bases). The chain's CDR3 is CASSIGGVVRSPLHF. The CDR3 bases are TGTGCCAGCAGTATAGGAGGGGTAGTGAGGTCACCCCTCCACTTT.